This T cell receptor (beta chain) derives from a study of T-cell memory formation after mild COVID-19. General study points: Clones that contracted clustered mainly in CM and EM if CD4+ and in EMRA if CD8+. CD4/CD8 balance held among clones contracting day 15 to 85, and later expanders leaned CD4+. Some responding clones appeared in pre-infection memory, suggesting cross-reactive memory joined.

Of note for this clonotype: Its cognate antigen is unknown.

This CDR3 has 14 residues. Germline values: CDR1 SQVTM, CDR2 ANQGSEA. J was trimmed by 3 bases and V by 6 bases; bases with no gene match: 7. A 5'RACE reaction primed in the constant segment made cDNA libraries of TCR alpha and TCR beta, and these carried sample barcodes and UMIs. From the 5' RACE reads, TCRdb called clonotypes with MiXCR, one entry per CDR3 protein. The table includes hundreds of thousands of distinct CDR3 sequences, around 17% detected once. The source material was PBMCs or a T cell subset sorted from them (not recorded which). The chain links TRBV29-1 to TRBJ2-3, with 9 bases fitting TRBD2. This sequence was found in an adult woman who had mild COVID-19 (a few samples of this study predate the infection). Cell type and time point are not known. DNA of the CDR3: TGCAGCGTGTGGGGAACTAGCGGGACAGATACGCAGTATTTT. This translates into CSVWGTSGTDTQYF.